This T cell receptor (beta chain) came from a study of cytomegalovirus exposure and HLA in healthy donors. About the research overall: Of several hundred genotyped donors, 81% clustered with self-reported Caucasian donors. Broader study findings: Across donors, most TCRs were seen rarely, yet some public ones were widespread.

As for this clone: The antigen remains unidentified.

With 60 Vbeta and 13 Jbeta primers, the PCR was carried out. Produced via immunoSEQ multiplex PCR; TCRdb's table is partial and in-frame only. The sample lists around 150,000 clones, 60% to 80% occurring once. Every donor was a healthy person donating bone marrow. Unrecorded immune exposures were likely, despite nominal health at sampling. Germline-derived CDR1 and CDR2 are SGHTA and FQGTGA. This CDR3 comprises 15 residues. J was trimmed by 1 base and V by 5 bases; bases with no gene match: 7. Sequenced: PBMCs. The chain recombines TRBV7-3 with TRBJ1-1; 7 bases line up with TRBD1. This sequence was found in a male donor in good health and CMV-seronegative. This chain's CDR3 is CASSPRQGPNTEAFF. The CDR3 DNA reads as TGTGCCAGCAGCCCCCGACAGGGACCGAACACTGAAGCTTTCTTT.